This T cell receptor (beta chain) was sequenced during a study of beta chain features in type 1 diabetes. Study details: The number of sorted cells examined across all samples was some 99 million. General study points: Within each of all four CD4+ subsets, Type 1 diabetes patients had TCRB CDR3s that were moderately but significantly shorter. The naive, central memory and Treg TCRB repertoires looked more alike in patients than they did in healthy donors. cDNA sequencing could over-represent cells with high TCR expression.

The entirety of the isolated RNA underwent reverse transcription, so expressed TCRB transcripts were sequenced. Here immunoSEQ multiplex PCR was the method, and the copy in TCRdb shows in-frame clones only, minus some. Here the sample spans some 250,000 clones, approximately 11% being singletons. Concerning this clone itself: Its antigen remains unidentified.

The germline gives CDR1 SGHRS, CDR2 YFSETQ. V shed 2 bases and J shed 1 base, with 10 bases lying between them. The CDR3 extends over 14 amino acids. The sequencing sample was made of naive CD4+ T cells from blood. The clonotype comes from a man aged 25 to 40 with type 1 diabetes. This rearrangement joins TRBV5-1 to TRBJ2-7; a weak D match, TRBD1 (5 bases). The CDR3 sequence: CASSFDPGSYEQYF. DNA for the CDR3: TGCGCCAGCAGCTTTGACCCAGGGTCCTACGAGCAGTACTTC.